This T cell receptor (beta chain) was found in a study of blood T cell repertoires in COVID-19. Whole-study context: Whether acute or convalescent, the COVID-19 samples came from the United States, Italy and Spain. T cells, B-cell-depleted T cells, or PBMCs provided the cDNA or gDNA that served as material.

Study processing details: For nucleated cells, counts were estimated from reference gene primer amplification. Clones were read by immunoSEQ multiplex PCR, and TCRdb kept only the in-frame ones, dropping some. V, J and clone size were drawn from that table, and D and trimming were deduced from the DNA. The table includes 95,000 to 150,000 clones, 70% to 80% detected once. Germline V lookup: CDR1 SGDLS, CDR2 YYNGEE. The V end was cut by 1 base, the J end by 0 bases, with 10 bases between. The CDR3 is 15 residues long. The J gene is TRBJ1-1, the V gene TRBV9; D is undetermined. Material for sequencing was peripheral blood. The sequence was collected from a human donor in a cohort sampled during active COVID-19. The CDR3 region is CASSVTSRLNTEAFF. The DNA of the CDR3 is TGTGCCAGCAGCGTAACCTCTCGGTTGAACACTGAAGCTTTCTTT.